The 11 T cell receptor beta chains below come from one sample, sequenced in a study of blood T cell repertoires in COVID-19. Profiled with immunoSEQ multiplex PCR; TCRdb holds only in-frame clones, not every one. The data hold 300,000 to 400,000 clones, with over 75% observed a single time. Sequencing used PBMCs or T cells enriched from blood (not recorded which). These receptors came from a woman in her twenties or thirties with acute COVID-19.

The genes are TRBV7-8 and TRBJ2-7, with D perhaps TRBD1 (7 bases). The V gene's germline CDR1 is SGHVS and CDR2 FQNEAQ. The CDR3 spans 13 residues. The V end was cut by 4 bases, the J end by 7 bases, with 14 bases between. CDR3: CASSSGPGGEQYF. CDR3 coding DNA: TGTGCCAGCAGCTCCGGACCAGGGGGGGAGCAGTACTTC.

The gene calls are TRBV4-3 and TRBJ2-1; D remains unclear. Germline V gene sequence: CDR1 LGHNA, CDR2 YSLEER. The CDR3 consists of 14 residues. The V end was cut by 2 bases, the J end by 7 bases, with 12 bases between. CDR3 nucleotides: TGCGCCAGCAGCCAATCGGTACTTTCTAATGAGCAGTTCTTC. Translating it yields CASSQSVLSNEQFF.

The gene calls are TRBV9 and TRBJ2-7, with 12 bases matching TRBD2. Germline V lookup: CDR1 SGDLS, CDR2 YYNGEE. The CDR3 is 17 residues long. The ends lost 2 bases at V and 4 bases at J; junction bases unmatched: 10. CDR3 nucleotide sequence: TGTGCCAGCAGCGTGGGATCTAGCGGGGGGGAGAAATACGAGCAGTACTTC. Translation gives CASSVGSSGGEKYEQYF.

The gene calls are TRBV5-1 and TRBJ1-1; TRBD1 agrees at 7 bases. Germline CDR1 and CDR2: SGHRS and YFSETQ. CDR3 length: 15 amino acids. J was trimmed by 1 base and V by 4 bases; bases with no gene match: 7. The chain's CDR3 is CASSRFSGGNTEAFF. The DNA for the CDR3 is TGCGCCAGCAGCCGTTTTTCAGGGGGGAACACTGAAGCTTTCTTT.

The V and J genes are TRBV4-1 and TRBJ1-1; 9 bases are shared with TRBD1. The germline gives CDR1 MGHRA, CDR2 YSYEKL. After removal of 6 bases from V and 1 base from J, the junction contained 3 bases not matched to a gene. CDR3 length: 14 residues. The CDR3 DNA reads TGCGCCAGCAGGCAACAGGGGGCGAACACTGAAGCTTTCTTT. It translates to CASRQQGANTEAFF.

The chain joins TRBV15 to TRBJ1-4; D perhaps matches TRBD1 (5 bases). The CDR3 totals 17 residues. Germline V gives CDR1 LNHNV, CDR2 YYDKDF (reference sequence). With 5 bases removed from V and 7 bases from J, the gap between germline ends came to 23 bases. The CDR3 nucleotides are TGTGCCACCAGCCTCGACCAGGCGGGATTCGGGGGTGAAAAACTGTTTTTT. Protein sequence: CATSLDQAGFGGEKLFF.

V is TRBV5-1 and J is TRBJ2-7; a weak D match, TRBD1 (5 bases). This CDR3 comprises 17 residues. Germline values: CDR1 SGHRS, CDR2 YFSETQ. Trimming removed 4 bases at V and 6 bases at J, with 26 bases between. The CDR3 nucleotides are TGCGCCAGCAGCCTAAGAAGCCTGACAGAGGCGTATTCCGAGCAGTACTTC. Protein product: CASSLRSLTEAYSEQYF.

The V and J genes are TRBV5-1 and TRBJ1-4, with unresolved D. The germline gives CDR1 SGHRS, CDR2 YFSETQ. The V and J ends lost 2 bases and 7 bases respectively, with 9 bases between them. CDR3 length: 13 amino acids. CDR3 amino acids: CASSFYAGEKLFF. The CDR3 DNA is TGCGCCAGCAGCTTCTATGCAGGTGAAAAACTGTTTTTT.

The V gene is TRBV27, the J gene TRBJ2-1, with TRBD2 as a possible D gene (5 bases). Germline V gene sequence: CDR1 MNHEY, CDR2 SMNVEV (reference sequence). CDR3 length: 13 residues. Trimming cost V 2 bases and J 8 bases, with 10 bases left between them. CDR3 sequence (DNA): TGTGCCAGCAGTTTACTCGCGAGGGATGAGCAGTTCTTC. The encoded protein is CASSLLARDEQFF.

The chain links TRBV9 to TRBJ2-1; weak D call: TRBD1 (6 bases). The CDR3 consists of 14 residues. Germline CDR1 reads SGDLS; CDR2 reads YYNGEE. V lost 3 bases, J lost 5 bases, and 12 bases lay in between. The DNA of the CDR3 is TGTGCCAGCAGCGCCCGGGACATCCACAATGAGCAGTTCTTC. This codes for CASSARDIHNEQFF.

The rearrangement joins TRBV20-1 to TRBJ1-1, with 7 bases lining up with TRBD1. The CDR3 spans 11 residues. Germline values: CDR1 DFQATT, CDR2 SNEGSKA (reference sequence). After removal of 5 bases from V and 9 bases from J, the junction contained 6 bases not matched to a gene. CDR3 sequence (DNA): TGCAGTGCTTTAACAGGGGACAAAGCTTTCTTT. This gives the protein CSALTGDKAFF.